A selection of T cell receptor beta chains follows, all from one sample in a study of blood T cell repertoires in COVID-19. TCRdb's copy holds only in-frame clones and misses some; the assay was immunoSEQ multiplex PCR. The repertoire holds over 65,000 clones, 80% to 95% seen once, with 0.65% to 0.95% in the top ten. The specimen was peripheral blood. The receptors derive from a woman aged 80 or older with acute or convalescent COVID-19. Each CDR3 is given with its conserved first and last residue. The D gene is left open where the match is weak. Not every row has a clone size; where given, it reads once, few, many or a size class.

size	D	V	J	CDR3	DNA
-	-	TRBV4-3	TRBJ1-4	CASSQDRPGRGNEKLFF	TGCGCCAGCAGCCAAGACCGCCCCGGGAGGGGTAATGAAAAACTGTTTTTT
-	TRBD1	TRBV25-1	TRBJ2-1	CASSEEEGQGPGRGEQFF	TGTGCCAGCAGTGAAGAAGAAGGACAGGGGCCAGGAAGGGGTGAGCAGTTCTTC
once	-	TRBV19	TRBJ1-2	CASSIEERGGYGYTF	TGTGCCAGTAGTATAGAAGAGAGGGGAGGCTATGGCTACACCTTC
-	TRBD1	TRBV7-9	TRBJ1-5	CASSPTGVSNQPQHF	TGTGCCAGCAGCCCTACAGGGGTTAGCAATCAGCCCCAGCATTTT
-	TRBD2	TRBV27	TRBJ2-3	CASSFYDLAGSTDTQYF	TGTGCCAGCAGTTTCTATGATCTAGCGGGGAGCACAGATACGCAGTATTTT
-	-	TRBV5-1	TRBJ1-4	CASRGSATNEKLFF	TGCGCCAGCAGAGGAAGCGCAACTAATGAAAAACTGTTTTTT
-	-	TRBV6-5	TRBJ1-2	CASSRGLYGYTF	TGTGCCAGCAGTAGGGGACTTTACGGCTACACCTTC
-	-	TRBV5-1	TRBJ1-2	CASSSDYGYTF	TGCGCCAGCAGTTCGGACTATGGCTACACCTTC
few	TRBD2	TRBV5-1	TRBJ2-1	CASSTLTSGRADEQFF	TGCGCCAGCAGCACACTGACTAGCGGGAGGGCTGATGAGCAGTTCTTC
few	-	TRBV27	TRBJ2-2	CASTPMTGGLYTGELFF	TGTGCCAGCACCCCCATGACGGGGGGCCTTTACACCGGGGAGCTGTTTTTT
-	TRBD1	TRBV9	TRBJ2-2	CASSADRVGSGELFF	TGTGCCAGCAGCGCAGACAGGGTTGGATCCGGGGAGCTGTTTTTT